The sequence of this T cell receptor beta chain was determined in a study of cytomegalovirus exposure and HLA in healthy donors. The overall study: Earlier, 90 million to 140 million unique TCR beta sequences were recovered from around 180 million T cells by an analysis.

Regarding the study as a whole: A highly shared variant cluster was judged a likely technical artifact. Cytomegalovirus-associated TCR beta chains were listed, numbering some 180.

The study ran its PCR with 60 Vbeta and 13 Jbeta primers. Method: immunoSEQ multiplex PCR; TCRdb's copy keeps in-frame clones and lacks some. Of approximately 89,000 clones in the sample, 70% to 80% were seen once. This clone turned up a few times. Antigen: not known. Germline CDR1 and CDR2: LGHNA and YSLEER. V lost 3 bases, J lost 4 bases, and 11 bases stayed unmatched. The CDR3 runs to 16 residues. This receptor was obtained from a young man in good health and CMV-seronegative. Input material: PBMCs. The J gene is TRBJ1-1, the V gene TRBV4-3, with 7 bases lining up with TRBD1. DNA for the CDR3: TGCGCCAGCAGCCAGGGCCGAACAGGGGTGAGCACTGAAGCTTTCTTT. This translates into CASSQGRTGVSTEAFF.